Included here is one TCR beta chain sequence, with context. Sequencing of TCR beta was performed on blood CD8+ and CD4+ T cells. Random hexamers served to reverse transcribe roughly 0.45 to 1 ug RNA. TCRdb analysed the immunoSEQ multiplex PCR reads with MiXCR anew, one entry per CDR3 protein. This sample carries under 550,000 distinct CDR3 sequences, more than 80% of them seen once, and the ten largest clones take more than 0.09%. These data come from a study of CD8 T cells in Susac syndrome. Looked up from germline, CDR1 is MNHEY and CDR2 is SMNVEV (reference sequence). The V end lost 3 bases, the J end lost 7 bases, and 15 bases lay between the germline ends. The CDR3 has 14 residues.

This chain links TRBV27 with TRBJ2-5, with D tentatively TRBD2 (6 bases). Sequencing used CD8+ T cells from PBMCs. The receptor comes from a human donor with multiple sclerosis. CDR3 sequence reads: CASSFTGTLGTQYF. The CDR3 region has the DNA TGTGCCAGCAGTTTCACCGGGACTCTAGGGACCCAGTACTTC.